This entry lists 32 T cell receptor beta chains sequenced from one sample in a study of shared clonotypes between healthy human individuals. Profiling relied on immunoSEQ multiplex PCR, and the TCRdb table lists in-frame clones only, not all of them. Of 2 million to 2.5 million clones in the sample, 90% to 97% are singletons; the top ten hold 0.13%. The sequenced material came from naive CD4+ T cells sorted from blood. Documented subset: CD45RA+ positively selected. These receptors were collected from a man aged 18 to 35 in good health.

The chain is built from TRBV25-1 and TRBJ1-2; TRBD1 aligns across 11 bases. Germline V gene sequence: CDR1 MGHDK, CDR2 SYGVNS. The trim removed 4 bases at V and 5 bases at J, leaving 12 bases unmatched. The CDR3 contains 17 residues. For the CDR3, the DNA is TGTGCCAGCAGTGCCAATTCCGGGACAGGGGGTCGGTATGGCTACACCTTC. Its translation: CASSANSGTGGRYGYTF.

The V and J genes are TRBV19 and TRBJ1-1, with D uncertain. CDR3 size: 15 residues. Trimming left V 6 bases short and J 0 bases short, with 14 bases between. Per germline, CDR1 LNHDA and CDR2 SQIVND (reference sequence). The CDR3, as DNA: TGTGCCAGTAGGGAACCGGGGAGGATGAACACTGAAGCTTTCTTT. It is translated as CASREPGRMNTEAFF.

The chain recombines TRBV29-1 with TRBJ2-3, with unresolved D. The germline V and J ends were trimmed by 7 bases and 0 bases, with 14 bases remaining between them. This CDR3 is 14 amino acids long. CDR1 and CDR2 from the germline V gene are SQVTM and ANQGSEA. The CDR3 reads CSGAEKSSTDTQYF. The CDR3 DNA reads as TGCAGCGGGGCAGAGAAGTCTAGCACAGATACGCAGTATTTT.

The chain links TRBV6-5 to TRBJ2-3, with 10 bases fitting TRBD2. Germline V gene data show CDR1 as MNHEY and CDR2 as SVGAGI. Trimming removed 6 bases from V and 4 bases from J; junction bases left unmatched: 7. The CDR3 loop spans 15 amino acids. DNA of the CDR3: TGTGCCAGCAGCCAAACTAGCGGGACCGCAGATACGCAGTATTTT. Translation gives CASSQTSGTADTQYF.

The V call is TRBV9, the J call TRBJ2-5, with TRBD1 matching over 7 bases. The junction had 13 bases not matched to a gene; V was cut back by 3 bases and J by 5 bases. The germline V gene has CDR1 SGDLS and CDR2 YYNGEE. The CDR3 sequence is 16 residues long. CDR3 sequence: CASSALGDSGLETQYF. The CDR3 nucleotides read TGTGCCAGCAGCGCCCTCGGGGACAGTGGGCTTGAGACCCAGTACTTC.

The chain carries TRBV5-8 and TRBJ2-7; D tentatively reads TRBD1 or TRBD2 (5 bases each). V lost 0 bases to trimming and J lost 3 bases, with 10 bases between them. The CDR3 is 14 residues long. Germline values: CDR1 SGHTS, CDR2 YDEGEE. In nucleotides, the CDR3 is TGTGCCAGCAGCTTGGGTGGGACCATCTACGAGCAGTACTTC. Translation gives CASSLGGTIYEQYF.

The genes are TRBV7-2 and TRBJ2-1, with a possible D match to TRBD2 (5 bases). In germline, CDR1 is SGHTA, CDR2 FQGNSA. CDR3 size: 14 residues. The V end was cut by 4 bases, the J end by 6 bases, with 13 bases between. This chain's CDR3 is CASSSLRGSNEQFF. As DNA, the CDR3 is TGTGCCAGCAGCTCCCTGAGAGGGAGCAATGAGCAGTTCTTC. The variable domain in full, completed from reference TRBV7-2 and TRBJ2-1, reads GAGVSQSPSNKVTEKGKDVELRCDPISGHTALYWYRQSLGQGLEFLIYFQGNSAPDKSGLPSDRFSAERTGGSVSTLTIQRTQQEDSAVYLCASSSLRGSNEQFFGPGTRLTVL.

The genes are TRBV4-1 and TRBJ1-4, with a tentative D call TRBD1 (5 bases). The CDR3 has 17 amino acids. Trimming removed 0 bases at V and 1 base at J, with 12 bases between. Germline loops: CDR1 MGHRA, CDR2 YSYEKL. The chain's CDR3 is CASSQERGEGTNEKLFF. CDR3 nucleotides: TGCGCCAGCAGCCAAGAGAGGGGCGAGGGAACTAATGAAAAACTGTTTTTT.

About this clone: The sample carries other DNA sequences with the same CDR3. The chain employs TRBV27 and TRBJ1-6; 9 nucleotides align to TRBD1. CDR3 length: 14 residues. Germline CDR1 and CDR2: MNHEY and SMNVEV (reference sequence). The V gene end was trimmed by 6 bases and the J gene end by 7 bases; junction bases not matched to a gene: 4. The CDR3 sequence is CASSSGTGNSPLHF. Here the CDR3 DNA reads TGTGCCAGCAGCTCCGGGACAGGGAATTCACCCCTCCACTTT.

In this sample, this clone turned up once. This chain uses TRBV4-1 with TRBJ2-2, with a possible D match to TRBD1 (5 bases). Trimming took 5 bases from V and 4 from J, leaving 11 bases between them. The CDR3 totals 14 residues. Per germline, CDR1 MGHRA and CDR2 YSYEKL. The DNA of the CDR3 is TGCGCCAGCAGCTCCCAGGGCGGCACCGGGGAGCTGTTTTTT. This sequence encodes CASSSQGGTGELFF.

The V gene is TRBV4-1, the J gene TRBJ2-1; 8 nucleotides line up with TRBD2. CDR1 is MGHRA and CDR2 is YSYEKL in the germline V gene. The CDR3 is made up of 18 amino acids. The V and J ends lost 4 bases and 0 bases, in that order; junction bases with no gene match: 11. CDR3 amino acids: CASSLIGRGLISYNEQFF. The CDR3 DNA follows: TGCGCCAGCAGCCTAATCGGGAGGGGTCTCATCTCCTACAATGAGCAGTTCTTC.

The gene calls are TRBV10-3 and TRBJ1-1; D not certain. CDR1 and CDR2 from the germline V gene are ENHRY and SYGVKD. Trimming left V 6 bases short and J 1 base short, with 15 bases between. The CDR3 runs 15 residues. The CDR3 here is CAISPSQEGNTEAFF. CDR3 bases: TGTGCCATCAGCCCTAGTCAAGAGGGGAACACTGAAGCTTTCTTT.

The chain is built from TRBV7-9 and TRBJ1-5, with no clear D. CDR1 and CDR2 (germline): SEHNR, FQNEAQ (reference sequence). The CDR3 loop spans 11 amino acids. V gave up 8 bases and J gave up 6 bases, with 8 bases separating them. CDR3 DNA: TGTGCCAGCCCCGGGGTTCAGCCCCAGCATTTT. Amino acid sequence: CASPGVQPQHF.

The chain joins TRBV5-1 to TRBJ1-6; TRBD1 aligns across 8 bases. J gave up 5 bases and V 4 bases, and 5 bases lay outside the gene matches. Per germline, CDR1 SGHRS and CDR2 YFSETQ. The CDR3 consists of 15 residues. The CDR3 spells CASSPEQGDNSPLHF. The CDR3 bases are TGCGCCAGCAGCCCAGAACAGGGGGATAATTCACCCCTCCACTTT.

The CDR3 is CASRQGGGFYGYTF. CDR3 DNA sequence: TGTGCCAGCAGACAGGGAGGAGGCTTCTATGGCTACACCTTC. V usage is TRBV6-5 and J usage is TRBJ1-2, with D maybe TRBD1 (6 bases). The CDR3 sequence is 14 residues long. The germline V and J ends were trimmed by 6 bases and 4 bases, with 15 bases remaining between them. CDR1 is MNHEY and CDR2 is SVGAGI in the germline V gene.

As regards this clone: One junction end disagrees with the germline gene, perhaps due to a read error. V and J are TRBV18 and TRBJ2-5, with D possibly being TRBD1 (5 bases). This CDR3 comprises 12 residues. Germline CDR1 KGHSH, CDR2 LQKENI. CDR3 nucleotides: TGTGCCAGCTCACCCAAACCTGCCGTAGGGGACTTC. As protein: CASSPKPAVGDF.

V and J are TRBV11-3 and TRBJ2-1; D gene unclear. CDR3 length: 12 amino acids. CDR1 SGHNT and CDR2 YENEEA come from the germline V gene. Trimming cost V 5 bases and J 10 bases, with 12 bases left between them. The CDR3 nucleotides read TGTGCCAGCAGCCGTACCCTCCGCGAGCAGTTCTTC. This codes for CASSRTLREQFF.

The V call is TRBV15, the J call TRBJ1-3, with D perhaps TRBD1 (6 bases). Trimming removed 7 bases at V and 4 bases at J, with 14 bases between. The CDR3 runs 14 residues. CDR1 is LNHNV and CDR2 is YYDKDF in the germline V gene (reference sequence). CDR3 amino acids: CATTRTGSGNTIYF. In DNA form, the CDR3 reads TGTGCCACCACCCGAACAGGGTCGGGAAACACCATATATTTT.

The chain has TRBV7-2 and TRBJ1-3; D is unclear. CDR3 length: 13 residues. Trimming took 4 bases from V and 2 from J, leaving 6 bases between them. Germline V gives CDR1 SGHTA, CDR2 FQGNSA. In nucleotides, the CDR3 is TGTGCCAGCAGCTGGTCAGCTGGAAACACCATATATTTT. It translates to CASSWSAGNTIYF.

Comment on this clone: The same CDR3 can be traced to other DNA sequences in this sample. This chain links TRBV6-5 with TRBJ2-7; 12 bases are shared with TRBD2. J gave up 4 bases and V 2 bases, and 3 bases lay outside the gene matches. CDR3 length: 15 residues. The germline V gene encodes CDR1 MNHEY and CDR2 SVGAGI. The CDR3, as DNA: TGTGCCAGCAGTTACCTAGCGGGAGGGCTGTACGAGCAGTACTTC. Translated: CASSYLAGGLYEQYF.

V is TRBV5-1 and J is TRBJ1-4; D is uncertain. The germline CDR1 and CDR2 sequences are SGHRS and YFSETQ. CDR3 length: 13 residues. Trimming took 4 bases from V and 10 from J, leaving 14 bases between them. The CDR3 DNA is TGCGCCAGCAGCGTGTACATCGAGGGAAAACTGTTTTTT. Its protein product is CASSVYIEGKLFF.

The V and J genes are TRBV7-9 and TRBJ2-5, with no clear D. The J call may be wrong; the DNA end is better matched by TRBJ2-7. Per germline, CDR1 SEHNR and CDR2 FQNEAQ (reference sequence). The length of the CDR3 is 16 residues. The CDR3 loop reads CASSSTQKKESYEQYF. CDR3 in DNA: TGTGCCAGCAGCTCGACGCAGAAAAAGGAGTCCTACGAGCAGTACTTC.

CDR3 region: CASSVTGPNTGELFF. Written as DNA, the CDR3 is TGCGCCAGCAGCGTCACAGGGCCCAACACCGGGGAGCTGTTTTTT. This chain uses TRBV5-1 with TRBJ2-2, with a weak D call TRBD1 (6 bases). This CDR3 spans 15 amino acids. V was pared by 4 bases and J by 2 bases, with 12 bases between. The germline V gene encodes CDR1 SGHRS and CDR2 YFSETQ.

A remark on this clone: This sample includes further DNA sequences coding for the same CDR3. The rearrangement links TRBV10-2 to TRBJ2-7; TRBD2 matches 12 bases. This CDR3 region has 14 residues. After removal of 9 bases from V and 3 bases from J, the junction contained 6 bases not matched to a gene. Germline CDR1 is WSHSY and CDR2 is SAAADI. The CDR3 sequence: CASSLTSGGYEQYF. The CDR3 DNA follows: TGCGCCAGTTCCCTGACTAGCGGGGGCTACGAGCAGTACTTC.

The chain uses TRBV7-9 and TRBJ2-5; maybe TRBD2 (5 bases). The V end was cut by 4 bases, the J end by 1 base, with 7 bases between. The CDR3 contains 13 residues. CDR1 and CDR2 from the germline V gene are SEHNR and FQNEAQ (reference sequence). The CDR3 here is CASSSGLQETQYF. The CDR3 DNA follows: TGTGCCAGCAGCTCCGGACTCCAAGAGACCCAGTACTTC. The whole variable domain, remainder taken from reference TRBV7-9 and TRBJ2-5, is DTGVSQNPRHKITKRGQNVTFRCDPISEHNRLYWYRQTLGQGPEFLTYFQNEAQLEKSRLLSDRFSAERPKGSFSTLEIQRTEQGDSAMYLCASSSGLQETQYFGPGTRLLVL.

A single count supports this clone. The chain uses TRBV7-2 and TRBJ1-2, with TRBD1 identical over 7 bases. Germline CDR1 and CDR2: SGHTA and FQGNSA. The CDR3 contains 15 residues. The V and J ends lost 1 base and 1 base, in that order; junction bases with no gene match: 3. In nucleotides, the CDR3 is TGTGCCAGCAGCTTAGAGGGACAGAGTAACTATGGCTACACCTTC. It specifies CASSLEGQSNYGYTF.

V usage is TRBV19 and J usage is TRBJ1-5, with a possible D match to TRBD1 (6 bases). This CDR3 is 16 amino acids long. Germline V lookup: CDR1 LNHDA, CDR2 SQIVND (reference sequence). V dropped 5 bases and J dropped 3 bases, with 17 bases sitting between them. CDR3 sequence: CASSSQTRGFNQPQHF. The CDR3 nucleotides are TGTGCCAGTAGTTCGCAAACCAGGGGATTCAATCAGCCCCAGCATTTT.

The chain joins TRBV30 to TRBJ1-2, with 10 bases lining up with TRBD1. Germline CDR1 reads GTSNPN; CDR2 reads SVGIG (reference sequence). The CDR3 length is 11 residues. With 3 bases clipped from V and 10 bases from J, the junction kept 2 bases outside the gene matches. This chain's CDR3 is CAWRDRGNYTF. The CDR3, as DNA: TGTGCCTGGAGGGACAGGGGGAACTACACCTTC.

The chain joins TRBV14 to TRBJ1-1; D is unclear. CDR3 size: 16 residues. Trimming removed 3 bases from V and 3 bases from J, with 17 bases in between. Germline-derived CDR1 and CDR2 are SGHDN and FVKESK. CDR3 sequence (DNA): TGTGCCAGCAGCCACCCCGGGGAGGGAGTGGACACTGAAGCTTTCTTT. Amino acids: CASSHPGEGVDTEAFF.

The chain combines TRBV7-9 with TRBJ2-7, with D perhaps assigned TRBD1 or TRBD2 (5 bases each). The CDR3 is 15 amino acids. The ends were cut back, 1 base at V and 0 bases at J, with 10 bases in the middle. Germline-derived CDR1 and CDR2 are SEHNR and FQNEAQ (reference sequence). Here the CDR3 DNA reads TGTGCCAGCAGCTTAGGTTGGGACCCCTCCTACGAGCAGTACTTC. It specifies CASSLGWDPSYEQYF.

V and J are TRBV9 and TRBJ2-7; D is unresolved. CDR1 is SGDLS, CDR2 YYNGEE, per germline. The CDR3 sequence is 14 residues long. V gave up 4 bases and J gave up 0 bases, with 11 bases separating them. The CDR3 DNA follows: TGTGCCAGCAGCCCTAGTCCTATCTCCTACGAGCAGTACTTC. It yields the protein CASSPSPISYEQYF.

The V call is TRBV21-1, the J call TRBJ1-2. TRBV21-1 is termed a pseudogene. CDR3 length equals 15 residues. For the CDR3, the DNA is TGTGCCAGCAGCGCTGGACTTACTGCTAACTATGGCTACACCTTC. It yields the protein CASSAGLTANYGYTF.